The clone carrying this T cell receptor beta chain was picked up one time. This sample stems from a study of shared clonotypes between healthy human individuals. V was trimmed by 5 bases and J by 3 bases, leaving 8 bases between them. The germline CDR1 and CDR2 sequences are MNHEY and SMNVEV (reference sequence). CDR3 size: 12 residues. Here immunoSEQ multiplex PCR was the method, and the copy in TCRdb shows in-frame clones only, minus some. The sample carries about 1.5 million clones, roughly 95% recorded once. The TCR was taken from a man aged 30 to 39 in good health. The chain combines TRBV27 with TRBJ2-7; tentatively, D is TRBD1 (5 bases). Specimen: naive CD4+ T cells sorted from blood. Subset reported: CD45RA+ positively selected. The CDR3 DNA reads as TGTGCCAGCAGTAGGCAGGGCTACGAGCAGTACTTC. Protein: CASSRQGYEQYF.